These T cell receptor beta chains were read from a single sample in a study of blood T cell repertoires in COVID-19. TCRdb's table, derived via immunoSEQ multiplex PCR, lists solely in-frame clones and lacks some. The sample consists of approximately 100,000 clones, 80% to 90% of them appearing once. The sample comprised peripheral blood. The receptors here all came from a human donor in a cohort sampled during active COVID-19. Both conserved end residues are part of each CDR3. The order of the fields is J gene, V gene, clone size, D gene, CDR3 protein, CDR3 DNA. D genes are given only for firm matches. Where a row states a size, it is once, few, many or the class of an expanded clone; other rows omit it.

>TRBJ2-2|TRBV13|few|TRBD1
CASSPDRVVGELFF
TGTGCCAGCAGCCCCGACAGGGTGGTCGGGGAGCTGTTTTTT
>TRBJ1-5|TRBV19|-|TRBD1
CASIDRGLRSNQPQHF
TGTGCCAGTATAGACAGGGGGCTGAGGAGCAATCAGCCCCAGCATTTT
>TRBJ2-7|TRBV11-2|-|-
CASSSQEYEQYF
TGTGCCAGCAGCTCACAGGAGTACGAGCAGTACTTC
>TRBJ1-1|TRBV4-3|-|-
CASSQDWTENTEAFF
TGCGCCAGCAGCCAAGATTGGACAGAAAACACTGAAGCTTTCTTT
>TRBJ2-1|TRBV29-1|-|TRBD1
CSGDSSYNEQFF
TGCAGCGGGGACAGCTCCTACAATGAGCAGTTCTTC
>TRBJ2-1|TRBV29-1|-|TRBD1
CSILGTDSYNEQFF
TGCAGCATATTAGGGACAGACTCCTACAATGAGCAGTTCTTC
>TRBJ2-1|TRBV5-1|-|TRBD2
CASSSSLPATSGRANEQFF
TGCGCCAGCAGCTCATCTCTTCCCGCGACTAGCGGGAGGGCCAACGAGCAGTTCTTC
>TRBJ1-5|TRBV6-6|-|TRBD1
CAIATGSSNQPQHF
TGTGCCATCGCGACAGGGTCTAGCAATCAGCCCCAGCATTTT
>TRBJ2-1|TRBV5-1|-|-
CASSLGSRANNNEQFF
TGCGCCAGCAGCTTGGGGTCCAGGGCGAATAACAATGAGCAGTTCTTC
>TRBJ2-1|TRBV24-1|-|-
CATSDPRASAYNEQFF
TGTGCCACCAGTGATCCCAGGGCAAGTGCCTACAATGAGCAGTTCTTC
>TRBJ2-1|TRBV13|-|-
CASSFLDAGEQFF
TGTGCCAGCAGCTTCCTCGATGCTGGCGAGCAGTTCTTC
>TRBJ2-7|TRBV4-3|-|TRBD1
CASSQEQGLSYEQYF
TGCGCCAGCAGCCAAGAACAGGGGTTATCCTACGAGCAGTACTTC
>TRBJ1-1|TRBV5-1|-|-
CASSLPGAGTEAFF
TGCGCCAGCAGCTTGCCAGGGGCAGGGACTGAAGCTTTCTTT
>TRBJ2-1|TRBV15|once|TRBD2
CATRTSGSYNEQFF
TGTGCCACCAGGACTAGCGGGTCCTACAATGAGCAGTTCTTC
>TRBJ1-5|TRBV18|-|-
CASSPVGSTGSNQPQHF
TGTGCCAGCTCACCAGTAGGCTCGACGGGGAGCAATCAGCCCCAGCATTTT
>TRBJ2-4|TRBV2|-|TRBD1
CASSDDRGAKNIQYF
TGTGCCAGCAGTGACGACAGGGGAGCCAAAAACATTCAGTACTTC
>TRBJ2-6|TRBV19|-|TRBD1
CASRDRNSGANVLTF
TGTGCCAGCCGGGACAGGAATTCTGGGGCCAACGTCCTGACTTTC
>TRBJ1-6|TRBV15|-|-
CATSRVGREGPNNSPLHF
TGTGCCACCAGCAGAGTGGGCAGAGAGGGCCCCAATAATTCACCCCTCCACTTT
>TRBJ2-1|TRBV6-1|-|TRBD2
CASSELAGHNEQFF
TGTGCCAGCAGTGAACTAGCGGGCCACAATGAGCAGTTCTTC
>TRBJ1-4|TRBV5-4|-|TRBD1
CASSLRTGSGEKLFF
TGTGCCAGCAGCTTAAGGACAGGGTCTGGGGAAAAACTGTTTTTT
>TRBJ2-7|TRBV7-9|-|-
CASSRDTSYEQYF
TGTGCCAGCAGCCGGGACACCTCCTACGAGCAGTACTTC
>TRBJ2-2|TRBV5-1|few|TRBD1
CASSPDRAGGELFF
TGCGCCAGCAGTCCGGACAGGGCCGGCGGGGAGCTGTTTTTT
>TRBJ1-1|TRBV28|-|-
CASLDMAPTEAFF
TGTGCCAGTCTCGACATGGCCCCCACTGAAGCTTTCTTT
>TRBJ1-4|TRBV6-5|-|TRBD1
CASRQGIINEKLFF
TGTGCCAGCAGACAGGGGATAATAAATGAAAAACTGTTTTTT
>TRBJ1-2|TRBV5-5|-|-
CASSLRENPYGYTF
TGTGCCAGCAGCTTGAGGGAGAACCCCTATGGCTACACCTTC
>TRBJ2-7|TRBV6-5|-|TRBD1
CASSRRTGTYEQYF
TGTGCCAGCAGTAGACGGACAGGGACCTACGAGCAGTACTTC
>TRBJ2-7|TRBV21-1|-|-
CASSKALADSCREQYF
TGTGCCAGCAGCAAAGCTCTTGCGGACTCCTGTCGCGAGCAGTACTTC
>TRBJ2-1|TRBV6-5|-|-
CASSLRGVLNNEQFF
TGTGCCAGCAGCCTACGCGGGGTACTCAACAATGAGCAGTTCTTC
>TRBJ1-6|TRBV5-1|-|-
CASSLGSNSPLHF
TGCGCCAGCAGCTTGGGGAGTAATTCACCCCTCCACTTT
>TRBJ2-7|TRBV3-1/TRBV3-2|-|-
CASSHVPPDYLSYEQYF
TGTGCCAGCAGCCATGTCCCCCCGGACTACCTCTCCTACGAGCAGTACTTC
>TRBJ2-1|TRBV2|once|TRBD2
CASSGSGGTYNEQFF
TGTGCCAGCAGTGGGAGCGGGGGGACATACAATGAGCAGTTCTTC
>TRBJ2-7|TRBV7-2|-|-
CASSLGAEQYF
TGTGCCAGCAGCTTAGGGGCCGAGCAGTACTTC
>TRBJ1-3|TRBV9|-|TRBD1
CASSVGGQAVSGNTIYF
TGTGCCAGCAGCGTAGGTGGACAGGCGGTCTCTGGAAACACCATATATTTT
>TRBJ2-7|TRBV11-2|-|-
CASSGRPGPTVEQYF
TGTGCCAGCAGCGGGAGGCCGGGACCCACGGTGGAGCAGTACTTC
>TRBJ2-7|TRBV29-1|-|-
CSVVGAYEQYF
TGCAGCGTTGTCGGAGCCTACGAGCAGTACTTC
>TRBJ1-2|TRBV6-2/TRBV6-3|-|TRBD1
CASSSAGTGVDYGYTF
TGTGCCAGCAGTTCCGCCGGGACAGGGGTTGACTATGGCTACACCTTC
>TRBJ2-7|TRBV10-3|many|-
CATSVGASGAYEQYF
TGTGCCACCTCGGTGGGGGCGAGTGGTGCCTACGAGCAGTACTTC
>TRBJ1-4|TRBV4-2|once|TRBD1
CASSQDRGLGNEKLFF
TGTGCCAGCAGCCAGGACAGGGGGCTAGGGAATGAAAAACTGTTTTTT
>TRBJ2-3|TRBV19|-|TRBD1
CASSITGTARGTQYF
TGTGCCAGTAGTATTACCGGGACAGCCCGGGGTACGCAGTATTTT
>TRBJ1-3|TRBV3-1/TRBV3-2|-|TRBD1
CASSRAGTVPGNTIYF
TGTGCCAGCAGCCGAGCCGGGACAGTGCCTGGAAACACCATATATTTT
>TRBJ2-7|TRBV28|-|-
CASIRSGSYEQYF
TGTGCCAGCATCCGCTCCGGGTCCTACGAGCAGTACTTC
>TRBJ2-1|TRBV29-1|once|-
CSVEGDRLNEQFF
TGCAGCGTTGAAGGAGACAGGTTGAATGAGCAGTTCTTC
>TRBJ1-5|TRBV28|-|TRBD1
CASSFSQGGSQPQHF
TGTGCCAGCAGTTTTTCTCAGGGGGGTAGTCAGCCCCAGCATTTT
>TRBJ2-7|TRBV7-2|-|TRBD2
CASSNVLAGSYEQYF
TGTGCCAGCAGCAACGTCCTAGCGGGGTCCTACGAGCAGTACTTC
>TRBJ2-7|TRBV27|-|-
CASSRGTYEQYF
TGTGCCAGCAGCAGGGGAACCTACGAGCAGTACTTC
>TRBJ2-7|TRBV3-1/TRBV3-2|few|TRBD2
CASSQGLADAYEQYF
TGTGCCAGCAGCCAAGGGCTAGCGGACGCCTACGAGCAGTACTTC
>TRBJ2-5|TRBV9|-|TRBD2
CASSVVGGGRRETQYF
TGTGCCAGCAGCGTAGTGGGGGGAGGGAGACGAGAGACCCAGTACTTC
>TRBJ1-6|TRBV6-5|-|TRBD1
CASSDPTGRAPLHF
TGTGCCAGCTCTGACCCGACAGGGCGAGCACCCCTCCACTTT
>TRBJ2-7|TRBV28|medium-sized|-
CASSLVGESYEQYF
TGTGCCAGCAGTTTGGTCGGGGAGTCCTACGAGCAGTACTTC
>TRBJ2-7|TRBV6-4|-|TRBD2
CASSEGLAESRSYEQYF
TGTGCCAGCAGTGAGGGACTAGCCGAGAGTAGGTCCTACGAGCAGTACTTC
>TRBJ1-2|TRBV7-9|-|TRBD1
CASSLPQGAVGYTF
TGTGCCAGCAGCTTACCCCAGGGGGCAGTGGGCTACACCTTC
>TRBJ2-7|TRBV6-2/TRBV6-3|-|TRBD1
CASSISETGGYEQYF
TGTGCCAGCAGTATTTCCGAGACAGGGGGCTACGAGCAGTACTTC
>TRBJ2-5|TRBV5-4|-|-
CASSPGGGLQETQYF
TGTGCCAGCAGCCCAGGCGGCGGGCTCCAAGAGACCCAGTACTTC
>TRBJ1-3|TRBV20-1|-|-
CSAMEGNTIYF
TGCAGTGCTATGGAGGGAAACACCATATATTTT
>TRBJ1-2|TRBV13|-|-
CASSSADILNYGYTF
TGTGCCAGCAGCTCCGCCGACATTCTTAACTATGGCTACACCTTC
>TRBJ1-6|TRBV7-3|once|-
CASSLMGGAVYNSPLHF
TGTGCCAGCAGCTTAATGGGGGGGGCCGTCTATAATTCACCCCTCCACTTT
>TRBJ1-2|TRBV7-2|-|-
CASSSLPGEGYTF
TGTGCCAGCAGCTCCCTCCCCGGGGAAGGCTACACCTTC
>TRBJ2-1|TRBV19|-|TRBD2
CASSIRAGGANNEQFF
TGTGCCAGTAGTATACGAGCGGGGGGGGCAAACAATGAGCAGTTCTTC
>TRBJ2-1|TRBV6-5|-|TRBD2
CASSISGRTYNEQFF
TGTGCCAGCAGTATTAGCGGGAGGACTTACAATGAGCAGTTCTTC